Each of the 25 T cell receptor beta chains below was sequenced from the same sample in a study of blood T cell repertoires in COVID-19. Assay used: immunoSEQ multiplex PCR; TCRdb lists only in-frame clones, some missing. The profile shows around 47,000 clones, around 70% of them singletons. Sequencing was carried out using peripheral blood. These receptors were taken from a man older than 75 with acute or convalescent COVID-19.

The genes are TRBV7-2 and TRBJ2-5; TRBD1 is a possible D gene (6 bases). V gave up 1 base and J gave up 2 bases, with 8 bases separating them. The germline gives CDR1 SGHTA, CDR2 FQGNSA. CDR3 length equals 14 residues. The CDR3 is CASSLEGGQETQYF. CDR3 nucleotide sequence: TGTGCCAGCAGCTTAGAAGGGGGACAAGAGACCCAGTACTTC.

This clone was detected a few times. The chain recombines TRBV7-9 with TRBJ1-2; 7 nucleotides line up with TRBD1. Germline CDR1 SEHNR, CDR2 FQNEAQ (reference sequence). The junction had 9 bases not matched to a gene; V was cut back by 5 bases and J by 0 bases. CDR3 length: 16 amino acids. CDR3 nucleotide sequence: TGTGCCAGCAGCACCGAGGGGGACAGCGCTAACTATGGCTACACCTTC. Protein sequence: CASSTEGDSANYGYTF.

This clone showed up just a few times. This chain joins TRBV4-1 and TRBJ1-5; D call uncertain. V was cut by 4 bases and J by 4 bases, with 17 bases left in between. Per germline, CDR1 MGHRA and CDR2 YSYEKL. The CDR3 consists of 16 residues. CDR3 coding DNA: TGCGCCAGCAGCCCGAGTCCCCGCGGGATTAATCAGCCCCAGCATTTT. Translated: CASSPSPRGINQPQHF.

V usage is TRBV5-6 and J usage is TRBJ1-2; 7 bases map to TRBD1. This CDR3 comprises 16 residues. Germline CDR1 reads SGHDT; CDR2 reads YYEEEE. J lost 0 bases, V lost 0 bases, and 5 bases had no gene match. This CDR3 is CASSLVAGGSNYGYTF. The CDR3 nucleotides are TGTGCCAGCAGCTTGGTGGCAGGGGGTTCTAACTATGGCTACACCTTC.

The chain has TRBV7-9 and TRBJ1-4, with D unresolved. Trimming took 4 bases from V and 7 from J, leaving 7 bases between them. The CDR3 is 12 residues long. Germline V gives CDR1 SEHNR, CDR2 FQNEAQ (reference sequence). For the CDR3, the DNA is TGTGCCAGCAGCTCCTCTGTTGAAAAACTGTTTTTT. This translates into CASSSSVEKLFF.

Note on this clone: One end of the junction varies from germline; a read error may be responsible. This sequence joins TRBV3-1 (or the pseudogene TRBV3-2) and TRBJ1-4; tentatively, D is TRBD1 (5 bases). Per the germline V gene, CDR1 is LGHDT and CDR2 is YNNKEL (reference sequence). The CDR3 totals 11 residues. The CDR3 is CASSQGGPVSF. In DNA, the CDR3 is TGTGCCAGCAGCCAGGGGGGACCCGTATCATTT.

The chain couples TRBV7-2 to TRBJ1-2; maybe TRBD1 (6 bases). Trimming cost V 2 bases and J 7 bases, with 14 bases left between them. CDR3 size: 14 residues. Germline CDR1 is SGHTA and CDR2 is FQGNSA. CDR3 DNA sequence: TGTGCCAGCAGCTTAAACCCCCAGGGGAGTGGCTACACCTTC. This codes for CASSLNPQGSGYTF.

The J gene is TRBJ2-7, the V gene TRBV12-3 or TRBV12-4, with no clear D. The CDR3 is 11 amino acids. V was cut by 5 bases and J by 1 base, with 3 bases left in between. The CDR3 protein is CASSPSYEQYF. CDR3 nucleotide sequence: TGTGCCAGCAGTCCATCCTACGAGCAGTACTTC.

This chain connects TRBV10-2 to TRBJ1-2; 7 bases align to TRBD1. The CDR3 is made up of 15 amino acids. Trimming at V came to 7 bases and at J to 3 bases, leaving 11 bases not matched to a gene. CDR1 and CDR2 (germline): WSHSY, SAAADI. CDR3 in DNA: TGCGCCAGCACCCCGGGGGGGGACAGATACTATGGCTACACCTTC. This sequence encodes CASTPGGDRYYGYTF.

The chain employs TRBV6-2 or TRBV6-3 and TRBJ1-5; a possible D gene is TRBD1 (5 bases). The V gene lost 2 bases and the J gene lost 2 bases, with 13 bases spanning the gap. The length of the CDR3 is 16 residues. Germline CDR1 reads MNHEY; CDR2 reads SVGEGT. The CDR3 sequence is CASSYDRGVGNQPQHF. The CDR3 DNA sequence: TGTGCCAGCAGTTACGATCGGGGGGTTGGCAATCAGCCCCAGCATTTT.

The chain has TRBV7-9 and TRBJ2-5, with 7 bases lining up with TRBD1. This CDR3 comprises 15 residues. Looked up from germline, CDR1 is SEHNR and CDR2 is FQNEAQ (reference sequence). Germline trimming cut 8 bases from V and 5 bases from J; bases unmatched to any gene: 14. In nucleotides, the CDR3 is TGTGCCAGCGGACGGACAGGTCCAAGGAGGGAGACCCAGTACTTC. It translates to CASGRTGPRRETQYF.

This clone was seen a single time. V gene TRBV28 combines with J gene TRBJ1-1; the D gene is possibly TRBD1 (5 bases). CDR1 and CDR2 from the germline V gene are MDHEN and SYDVKM. The CDR3 is 15 amino acids. V was cut by 4 bases and J by 3 bases, with 15 bases left in between. CDR3 coding DNA: TGTGCCAGCAGTTACCAGGGCCGGGACTACACTGAAGCTTTCTTT. It encodes CASSYQGRDYTEAFF.

This chain links TRBV4-3 with TRBJ1-4; D gene uncertain. V lost 2 bases, J lost 8 bases, and 15 bases lay in between. This CDR3 is 15 amino acids long. Germline CDR1 reads LGHNA; CDR2 reads YSLEER. CDR3 region: CASSQLGGLGEKLFF. As DNA, the CDR3 is TGCGCCAGCAGCCAACTCGGCGGACTTGGAGAAAAACTGTTTTTT.

The chain is built from TRBV7-2 and TRBJ2-7, with 7 bases matching TRBD2. The CDR3 has 16 residues. Losses at the gene ends were 4 bases for V and 3 bases for J; bases not matched to a gene: 12. The germline V gene has CDR1 SGHTA and CDR2 FQGNSA. CDR3 sequence: CASSSRTSLGYYEQYF. CDR3 DNA sequence: TGTGCCAGCAGCTCCCGGACTAGTCTAGGGTACTACGAGCAGTACTTC.

This sequence joins TRBV11-3 and TRBJ1-1; TRBD1 matches 8 bases. Germline CDR1 is SGHNT and CDR2 is YENEEA. The CDR3 covers 15 residues. Germline trimming cut 1 base from V and 1 base from J; bases unmatched to any gene: 2. CDR3 region: CASSLVQGGNTEAFF. The CDR3 DNA follows: TGTGCCAGCAGCTTAGTACAGGGGGGGAACACTGAAGCTTTCTTT.

This clone appeared a single time. V gene TRBV18 combines with J gene TRBJ1-2; D not resolved. Trimming removed 5 bases from V and 4 bases from J, with 11 bases in between. Looked up from germline, CDR1 is KGHSH and CDR2 is LQKENI. The CDR3 covers 13 residues. The CDR3 DNA reads as TGTGCCAGCTCAAAGACGGGGTCCTATGGCTACACCTTC. Protein: CASSKTGSYGYTF. Combining the CDR3 with reference TRBV18 and TRBJ1-2 gives the whole variable domain NAGVMQNPRHLVRRRGQEARLRCSPMKGHSHVYWYRQLPEEGLKFMVYLQKENIIDESGMPKERFSAEFPKEGPSILRIQQVVRGDSAAYFCASSKTGSYGYTFGSGTRLTVV.

The chain joins TRBV7-2 to TRBJ1-3; a possible D gene is TRBD1 (6 bases). Germline-derived CDR1 and CDR2 are SGHTA and FQGNSA. Trimming cost V 5 bases and J 7 bases, with 21 bases left between them. CDR3 length equals 16 residues. CDR3 in amino acids: CASSLRTGFYPNTIYF. The CDR3 DNA sequence: TGTGCCAGCAGCCTCCGAACAGGGTTTTATCCGAACACCATATATTTT.

This sequence joins TRBV6-5 and TRBJ1-1, with TRBD1 matching over 9 bases. Germline loops: CDR1 MNHEY, CDR2 SVGAGI. This CDR3 region has 15 residues. V was pared by 2 bases and J by 4 bases, with 5 bases of the junction left unmatched. CDR3 region: CASSYGKTGGTEAFF. CDR3 DNA: TGTGCCAGCAGTTACGGGAAGACAGGGGGCACTGAAGCTTTCTTT.

This clone was detected ten times or more. The genes are TRBV6-6 and TRBJ1-6, with a tentative D call TRBD1 (6 bases). The germline CDR1 and CDR2 sequences are MNHNY and SVGAGI (reference sequence). The CDR3 has 16 residues. Trimming took 5 bases from V and 5 from J, leaving 16 bases between them. The CDR3: CASSSEGGLHNSPLHF. For the CDR3, the DNA is TGTGCCAGCAGTAGCGAGGGGGGGCTCCATAATTCACCCCTCCACTTT.

This clone has only one observation. J is TRBJ2-5 and V is TRBV3-1 (or the pseudogene TRBV3-2); TRBD1 agrees at 7 bases. The CDR3 is made up of 15 amino acids. V was clipped by 0 bases and J by 4 bases; unmatched bases: 5. Looked up from germline, CDR1 is LGHDT and CDR2 is YNNKEL (reference sequence). CDR3 nucleotide sequence: TGTGCCAGCAGCCAAGAGACAGGGACCGGAGAGACCCAGTACTTC. It yields the protein CASSQETGTGETQYF.

This sequence joins TRBV10-1 and TRBJ1-1, with 7 bases that match TRBD1. J gave up 4 bases and V 3 bases, and 11 bases lay outside the gene matches. CDR3 length: 16 residues. The V gene's germline CDR1 is WNHNN and CDR2 SYGVQD (reference sequence). In nucleotides, the CDR3 is TGCGCCAGCAGTGACACGGTTGACAGGGAAGTCACTGAAGCTTTCTTT. It translates to CASSDTVDREVTEAFF.

The chain carries TRBV5-8 and TRBJ2-3; a weak D match, TRBD1 (5 bases). The germline CDR1 and CDR2 sequences are SGHTS and YDEGEE. The CDR3 covers 13 residues. V was cut by 5 bases and J by 6 bases, with 13 bases left in between. The CDR3 bases are TGTGCCAGCAGACAGGTTTCAGGTGATACGCAGTATTTT. It codes for CASRQVSGDTQYF.

The chain combines TRBV6-2 or TRBV6-3 with TRBJ2-1; 7 positions match TRBD1. The V and J ends lost 0 bases and 15 bases, in that order; junction bases with no gene match: 5. Germline loops: CDR1 MNHEY, CDR2 SVGEGT. CDR3 size: 12 residues. The CDR3 loop is CASSYSGDSSFF. In nucleotides, the CDR3 is TGTGCCAGCAGTTACTCTGGGGACAGTTCGTTCTTC.

The chain has TRBV7-6 and TRBJ1-2; D is uncertain. The V end was cut by 4 bases, the J end by 8 bases, with 8 bases between. The CDR3 extends over 11 amino acids. Germline V gene sequence: CDR1 SGHVS, CDR2 FNYEAQ. CDR3 loop: CASSSGDGYTF. CDR3 nucleotides: TGTGCCAGCAGCTCGGGAGACGGCTACACCTTC.

This clone was detected only once. The chain joins TRBV27 to TRBJ1-2; 8 nucleotides agree with TRBD1. The CDR3 sequence is 14 residues long. The germline CDR1 and CDR2 sequences are MNHEY and SMNVEV (reference sequence). Trimming at V came to 3 bases and at J to 3 bases, leaving 3 bases not matched to a gene. Here the CDR3 reads CASSFGRGHYGYTF. The DNA of the CDR3 is TGTGCCAGCAGTTTTGGCAGGGGGCACTATGGCTACACCTTC.